The 17 T cell receptor beta chains listed next were all sequenced from one sample in a study of CD8+ T cells in alopecia areata (dated by TCRdb to 2017 to 2018). Library preparation used the immunoSEQ multiplex PCR assay. For TCR sequencing, RNA was extracted from every sample and reverse transcribed into cDNA to serve as template. Drawn from immuneACCESS, this table holds only the in-frame rearrangements with V and J called that TCRdb kept. Clones are partly lost; checked studies trace under half to an unresolved V gene and leave the rest unexplained. Across this sample there are around 110,000 clones, with about three fifths seen only once. Of the sample, 9% to 15% is held by the ten largest clones. The time point label, as the study defines it: 20 to 30 weeks on oral tofacitinib. The treatment or condition label corresponds to: oral pan-JAK inhibitor, 5-10 mg twice daily. Sequenced here: CD8+ T cells sorted from blood, sampled at week 24, from a patient treated with tofacitinib. The source is a human donor with alopecia areata.

The sample holds one count of this clone. The genes are TRBV4-2 and TRBJ1-5, with D possibly TRBD1 on 6 matching bases. Deletions cut 0 bases from V and 8 bases from J, with 23 bases between. The germline V gene encodes CDR1 LGHNA and CDR2 YNFKEQ. The CDR3 has 18 amino acids. The CDR3 region is CASSQEPQGPGEAEPQHF. The CDR3 coding sequence is TGTGCCAGCAGCCAAGAACCTCAGGGGCCTGGAGAGGCAGAGCCCCAGCATTTT.

This CDR3 is CASKDPPGGQRINQPQHF. In DNA form, the CDR3 reads TGCGCCAGCAAGGACCCCCCGGGGGGACAGAGGATCAATCAGCCCCAGCATTTT. V usage is TRBV23-1 and J usage is TRBJ1-5, with 7 bases fitting TRBD1. Being an ORF, TRBV23-1 has a function that is uncertain. Losses at the gene ends were 7 bases for V and 3 bases for J; bases not matched to a gene: 18. This CDR3 is built from 18 residues.

This clone was recorded only once. The chain recombines TRBV11-2 with TRBJ2-1; D unclear. With 5 bases removed from V and 4 bases from J, the gap between germline ends came to 21 bases. CDR1 is SGHAT and CDR2 is FQNNGV in the germline V gene. This CDR3 is built from 17 residues. CDR3 nucleotides: TGTGCCAGCAGCCCGCCCCCGGGTTCCCAAAGGTACAATGAGCAGTTCTTC. Protein sequence: CASSPPPGSQRYNEQFF.

This clone was seen a few times. V gene TRBV5-6 combines with J gene TRBJ1-1; D is unresolved. This CDR3 region has 12 residues. Germline assignment: CDR1 SGHDT and CDR2 YYEEEE. Trimming stripped 2 bases from V and 1 base from J, with 3 bases between. Here the CDR3 reads CASSFGNTEAFF. CDR3 sequence (DNA): TGTGCCAGCAGCTTTGGGAACACTGAAGCTTTCTTT.

This chain connects TRBV13 to TRBJ2-7; weak D call: TRBD2 (6 bases). The length of the CDR3 is 12 residues. V gave up 5 bases and J gave up 4 bases, with 9 bases separating them. Germline CDR1 reads PRHDT; CDR2 reads FYEKMQ (reference sequence). In DNA form, the CDR3 reads TGTGCCAGCAGCCCCGGGACTTACGAGCAGTACTTC. Protein: CASSPGTYEQYF. Based on the CDR3 plus reference TRBV13 and TRBJ2-7, the full variable domain is AAGVIQSPRHLIKEKRETATLKCYPIPRHDTVYWYQQGPGQDPQFLISFYEKMQSDKGSIPDRFSAQQFSDYHSELNMSSLELGDSALYFCASSPGTYEQYFGPGTRLTVT.

J is TRBJ1-1 and V is TRBV15, with 9 bases lining up with TRBD1. The CDR3 length is 14 residues. With 0 bases clipped from V and 6 bases from J, the junction kept 2 bases outside the gene matches. Germline loops: CDR1 LNHNV, CDR2 YYDKDF (reference sequence). The CDR3 DNA follows: TGTGCCACCAGCAGAGAACGGGACAGGGCTGAAGCTTTCTTT. Residues: CATSRERDRAEAFF.

The rearrangement uses TRBV27 and TRBJ1-6; a possible D gene is TRBD1 (6 bases). The CDR3 extends over 13 amino acids. Trimming removed 6 bases at V and 11 bases at J, with 14 bases between. Germline CDR1 and CDR2: MNHEY and SMNVEV (reference sequence). In nucleotides, the CDR3 is TGTGCCAGCAGCGGAAGGGGGAGTCCACCCCTCCACTTT. This codes for CASSGRGSPPLHF.

The V gene is TRBV29-1, the J gene TRBJ2-1, with 12 nucleotides matching TRBD2. CDR3 length: 13 residues. Looked up from germline, CDR1 is SQVTM and CDR2 is ANQGSEA. The J segment lost 4 bases and the V segment lost 8 bases, leaving 3 bases of the junction unmatched. The CDR3 sequence is CSSSGGAYNEQFF. The DNA of the CDR3 is TGCAGCTCTAGCGGGGGGGCTTACAATGAGCAGTTCTTC.

This chain uses TRBV7-9 with TRBJ2-3; the D is unclear. V lost 1 base and J lost 0, with 11 bases in between. The CDR3 is made up of 16 amino acids. Germline V gives CDR1 SEHNR, CDR2 FQNEAQ (reference sequence). For the CDR3, the DNA is TGTGCCAGCAGCTTAGACCCCACGTCTAGCACAGATACGCAGTATTTT. Translation: CASSLDPTSSTDTQYF.

This chain joins TRBV11-2 and TRBJ2-1; the match to TRBD2 covers 13 bases. Trimming took 5 bases from V and 5 from J; bases not matched to a gene: 12. The CDR3 is 18 residues long. Germline CDR1 and CDR2: SGHAT and FQNNGV. The CDR3 loop reads CASSLGLAGVRRDNEQFF. In nucleotides, the CDR3 is TGTGCCAGCAGCCTCGGACTAGCGGGGGTTCGCAGGGACAATGAGCAGTTCTTC.

This clone was seen only a few times. J is TRBJ2-5 and V is TRBV9; D gene ambiguous. The CDR3 has 13 amino acids. Deletions cut 3 bases from V and 4 bases from J, with 10 bases between. CDR1 SGDLS and CDR2 YYNGEE come from the germline V gene. The DNA for the CDR3 is TGTGCCAGCAGCGCTGTTTATGGAGAGACCCAGTACTTC. Translated, it gives CASSAVYGETQYF. The whole variable domain, remainder taken from reference TRBV9 and TRBJ2-5, is DSGVTQTPKHLITATGQRVTLRCSPRSGDLSVYWYQQSLDQGLQFLIQYYNGEERAKGNILERFSAQQFPDLHSELNLSSLELGDSALYFCASSAVYGETQYFGPGTRLLVL.

This chain connects TRBV25-1 to TRBJ1-1; the D gene is possibly TRBD1 (5 bases). The CDR3 is 13 residues long. Trimming stripped 6 bases from V and 1 base from J, with 9 bases between. Per germline, CDR1 MGHDK and CDR2 SYGVNS. As DNA, the CDR3 is TGTGCCAGCAGCCTGGGGGGGAACACTGAAGCTTTCTTT. Its protein product is CASSLGGNTEAFF.

This clone was seen a few times. The J gene is TRBJ2-1, the V gene TRBV30, with D possibly TRBD2 on 7 matching bases. CDR3 length: 12 amino acids. Trimming removed 6 bases from V and 12 bases from J, with 18 bases in between. Germline V gene lookup returns CDR1 GTSNPN and CDR2 SVGIG (reference sequence). The CDR3 DNA is TGTGCCTGCCTCCGAATCGGGGGGCCGCAGTTCTTC. Encoded protein: CACLRIGGPQFF.

This rearrangement joins TRBV29-1 to TRBJ1-5, with TRBD1 as a possible D gene (5 bases). There are 11 residues in the CDR3. Germline loops: CDR1 SQVTM, CDR2 ANQGSEA. V lost 4 bases and J lost 5, with 6 bases in between. The CDR3 DNA is TGCAGCGTTGGGGGGGATCAGCCCCAGCATTTT. Its translation is CSVGGDQPQHF.

This clone was found a few times. The V call is TRBV2, the J call TRBJ2-2, with TRBD2 matching 11 bases. V lost 7 bases to trimming and J lost 1 base; unmatched junction nucleotides: 8. Germline assignment: CDR1 SNHLY and CDR2 FYNNEI. The CDR3 consists of 17 residues. CDR3 coding DNA: TGTGCCAGCAATGGGCTAGCGGGGGGCCTGAACACCGGGGAGCTGTTTTTT. Residues: CASNGLAGGLNTGELFF.

This clone was seen a handful of times. This chain links TRBV23-1 with TRBJ2-7, with TRBD1 as a possible D gene (5 bases). TRBV23-1 is assigned to the ORF class and has an uncertain function. This CDR3 region has 16 residues. Between the trimmed V and J ends, which lost 4 bases and 3 bases, there was a span of 19 bases. The CDR3 nucleotides are TGCGCCAGCAGTCCGAAAAAGGACACAGATGTCTACGAGCAGTACTTC. Translation: CASSPKKDTDVYEQYF.

V is TRBV10-3 and J is TRBJ1-2, with no clear D. This CDR3 has 10 residues. The germline V gene has CDR1 ENHRY and CDR2 SYGVKD. Deletions cut 3 bases from V and 6 bases from J, with 2 bases between. CDR3 sequence: CAISDNGYTF. CDR3 bases: TGTGCCATCAGTGACAATGGCTACACCTTC.